Following are 9 T cell receptor beta chains from one sample sequenced in a study of control samples from healthy donors and cancer patients. Sequencing used immunoSEQ multiplex PCR; TCRdb keeps in-frame clones, though not all of them. Here the sample spans some 130,000 clones, 90% being singletons. The sequenced material came from blood. These receptors were obtained from a middle-aged man in good health.

V usage is TRBV19 and J usage is TRBJ2-6, with no clear D. In germline, CDR1 is LNHDA, CDR2 SQIVND (reference sequence). The V gene lost 4 bases and the J gene lost 4 bases, with 8 bases spanning the gap. This CDR3 region has 14 residues. DNA of the CDR3: TGTGCCAGTAGTAATTATGCGGGGGCCAACGTCCTGACTTTC. Its protein product is CASSNYAGANVLTF. Variable domain in full (rest from reference TRBV19 and TRBJ2-6): DGGITQSPKYLFRKEGQNVTLSCEQNLNHDAMYWYRQDPGQGLRLIYYSQIVNDFQKGDIAEGYSVSREKKESFPLTVTSAQKNPTAFYLCASSNYAGANVLTFGAGSRLTVL.

Points on this clone: The same CDR3 arises from other DNA sequences in this sample as well. The chain joins TRBV11-2 to TRBJ2-7, with 7 positions matching TRBD1. The trim removed 1 base at V and 2 bases at J, leaving 2 bases unmatched. CDR1 is SGHAT and CDR2 is FQNNGV in the germline V gene. This CDR3 comprises 14 residues. CDR3: CASSLGGGPYEQYF. CDR3 bases: TGTGCCAGCAGCTTAGGAGGGGGCCCCTACGAGCAGTACTTC.

This chain connects TRBV27 to TRBJ2-7; 7 bases align to TRBD1. The trim removed 2 bases at V and 6 bases at J, leaving 10 bases unmatched. The length of the CDR3 is 15 residues. Germline assignment: CDR1 MNHEY and CDR2 SMNVEV (reference sequence). CDR3 DNA: TGTGCCAGCAGTTTAATAGACGACAGGGCAGGCGAGCAGTACTTC. Translating gives CASSLIDDRAGEQYF.

The chain employs TRBV6-5 and TRBJ1-5, with D possibly being TRBD1 (5 bases). The V end lost 8 bases, the J end lost 2 bases, and 16 bases lay between the germline ends. The CDR3 has 15 amino acids. Germline assignment: CDR1 MNHEY and CDR2 SVGAGI. The CDR3: CASSTGLGGNQPQHF. The CDR3, as DNA: TGTGCCAGCTCAACGGGGCTAGGGGGCAATCAGCCCCAGCATTTT.

CDR3 in amino acids: CASSTATGGTDTQYF. DNA for the CDR3: TGCGCCAGCAGTACCGCGACAGGGGGCACAGATACGCAGTATTTT. The gene calls are TRBV5-1 and TRBJ2-3; TRBD1 matches 8 bases. Germline V CDR1 and CDR2: SGHRS, YFSETQ. V lost 5 bases and J lost 1; bases outside the gene matches: 6. CDR3 length equals 15 residues. Together with reference TRBV5-1 and TRBJ2-3, the CDR3 gives the full variable domain: KAGVTQTPRYLIKTRGQQVTLSCSPISGHRSVSWYQQTPGQGLQFLFEYFSETQRNKGNFPGRFSGRQFSNSRSEMNVSTLELGDSALYLCASSTATGGTDTQYFGPGTRLTVL.

This clone appeared once. This rearrangement joins TRBV5-4 to TRBJ2-5; 10 positions match TRBD2. The germline V gene has CDR1 SGHNT and CDR2 YYREEE (reference sequence). This CDR3 comprises 16 residues. Unmatched junction bases numbered 6, after V lost 4 bases and J lost 0 bases. Here the CDR3 reads CASSQGLAMNQETQYF. The CDR3 DNA sequence: TGTGCCAGCAGCCAGGGACTAGCGATGAACCAAGAGACCCAGTACTTC.

V and J are TRBV9 and TRBJ2-3, with TRBD2 matching over 13 bases. Trimming cost V 3 bases and J 6 bases; bases outside gene matches: 13. Germline V CDR1 and CDR2: SGDLS, YYNGEE. The CDR3 consists of 18 residues. The CDR3 loop reads CASSGRLAGGPGRDTQYF. The CDR3 DNA reads as TGTGCCAGCAGCGGAAGACTAGCGGGGGGACCCGGTCGGGATACGCAGTATTTT.

This chain uses TRBV6-2 or TRBV6-3 with TRBJ2-7; D is ambiguous. CDR3 length equals 11 residues. The V and J ends lost 6 bases and 7 bases respectively, with 10 bases between them. CDR1 is MNHEY, CDR2 SVGEGT, per germline. The CDR3 nucleotides are TGTGCCAGCAGCAAAAAAGCAGAGCAGTACTTC. Translation: CASSKKAEQYF.

This clone was seen a single time. The chain employs TRBV12-2 and TRBJ1-1. TRBV12-2 is described as a pseudogene. This CDR3 has 15 residues. The CDR3 sequence: CASRTWIDPRTEAFF. CDR3 DNA sequence: TGTGCAAGTCGCACTTGGATTGACCCTCGGACTGAAGCTTTCTTT.